This TCR beta chain is drawn from a study of cytomegalovirus exposure and HLA in healthy donors. This clone was recorded only once. In germline, CDR1 is SQVTM, CDR2 ANQGSEA. Trimming took off 4 bases at V and 2 bases at J, with 10 bases between the two ends. The CDR3 length is 13 residues. PCR amplification relied on 60 Vbeta primers (plus 13 Jbeta primers). Repertoires were generated with immunoSEQ multiplex PCR, while TCRdb's copy carries only in-frame clones and drops some. The sample holds 70,000 or so clones, around 61% seen once. The chain recombines TRBV29-1 with TRBJ2-3; perhaps TRBD1 as D (6 bases). Material for sequencing was PBMCs. This TCR came from a woman aged 45-65 years in good health and CMV-seronegative. Here the CDR3 DNA reads TGCAGCGTTGGGGGGCCATCCACAGATACGCAGTATTTT. This translates into CSVGGPSTDTQYF.